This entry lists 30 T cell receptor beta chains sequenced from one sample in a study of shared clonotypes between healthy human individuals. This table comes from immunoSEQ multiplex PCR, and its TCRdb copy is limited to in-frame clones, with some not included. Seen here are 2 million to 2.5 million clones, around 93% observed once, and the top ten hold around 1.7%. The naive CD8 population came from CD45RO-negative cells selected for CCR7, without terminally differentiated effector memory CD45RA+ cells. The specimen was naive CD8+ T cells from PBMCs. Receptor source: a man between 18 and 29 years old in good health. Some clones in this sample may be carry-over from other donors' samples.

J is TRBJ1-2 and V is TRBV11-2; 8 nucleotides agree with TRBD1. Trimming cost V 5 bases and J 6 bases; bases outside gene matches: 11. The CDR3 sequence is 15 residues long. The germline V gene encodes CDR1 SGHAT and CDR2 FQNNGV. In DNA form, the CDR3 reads TGTGCCAGCAGCGCAGACAGGGGATGGGGCAATGGCTACACCTTC. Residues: CASSADRGWGNGYTF.

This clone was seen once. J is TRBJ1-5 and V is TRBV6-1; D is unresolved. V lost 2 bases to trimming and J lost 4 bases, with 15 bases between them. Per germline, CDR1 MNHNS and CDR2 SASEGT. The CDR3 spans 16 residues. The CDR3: CASSESWARPNQPQHF. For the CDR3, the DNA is TGTGCCAGCAGTGAAAGCTGGGCCAGACCGAATCAGCCCCAGCATTTT.

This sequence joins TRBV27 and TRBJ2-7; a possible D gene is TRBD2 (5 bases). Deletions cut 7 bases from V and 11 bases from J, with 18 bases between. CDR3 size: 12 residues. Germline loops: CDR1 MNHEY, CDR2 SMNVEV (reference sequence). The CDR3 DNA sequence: TGTGCCAGCACCCAACCACTAGGTTGCGAGTACTTC. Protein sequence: CASTQPLGCEYF.

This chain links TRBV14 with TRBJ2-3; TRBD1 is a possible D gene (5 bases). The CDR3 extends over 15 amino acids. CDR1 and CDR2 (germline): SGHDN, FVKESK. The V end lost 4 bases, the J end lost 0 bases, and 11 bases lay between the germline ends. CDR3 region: CASSPRQISTDTQYF. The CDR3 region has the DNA TGTGCCAGCAGCCCGCGACAGATTAGCACAGATACGCAGTATTTT.

CDR3 coding DNA: TGTGCCAGCAGCTTGGGGGGACTAGCCGGTACCCACGAGCAGTACTTC. Amino acids: CASSLGGLAGTHEQYF. The rearrangement uses TRBV7-9 and TRBJ2-7; 9 nucleotides line up with TRBD2. The V gene end was trimmed by 3 bases and the J gene end by 5 bases; junction bases not matched to a gene: 11. Germline V lookup: CDR1 SEHNR, CDR2 FQNEAQ (reference sequence). The CDR3 sequence is 16 residues long.

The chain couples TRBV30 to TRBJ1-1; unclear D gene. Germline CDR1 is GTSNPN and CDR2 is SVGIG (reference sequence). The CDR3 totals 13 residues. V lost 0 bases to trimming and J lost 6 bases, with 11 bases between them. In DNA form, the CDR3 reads TGTGCCTGGAGTGTAGGACTAGTCGCTGAAGCTTTCTTT. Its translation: CAWSVGLVAEAFF.

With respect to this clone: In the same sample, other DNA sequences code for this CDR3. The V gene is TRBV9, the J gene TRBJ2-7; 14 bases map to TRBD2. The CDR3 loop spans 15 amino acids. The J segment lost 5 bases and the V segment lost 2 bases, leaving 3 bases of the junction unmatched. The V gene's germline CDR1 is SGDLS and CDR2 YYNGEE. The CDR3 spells CASSVGTSGSHEQYF. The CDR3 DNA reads TGTGCCAGCAGCGTCGGGACTAGCGGGAGTCACGAGCAGTACTTC.

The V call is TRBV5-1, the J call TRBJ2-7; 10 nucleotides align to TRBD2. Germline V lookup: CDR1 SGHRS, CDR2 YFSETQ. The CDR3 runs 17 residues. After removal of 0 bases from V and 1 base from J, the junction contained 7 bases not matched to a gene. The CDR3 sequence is CASSLAPSGSESYEQYF. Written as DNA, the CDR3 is TGCGCCAGCAGCTTGGCCCCTAGCGGGAGTGAATCCTACGAGCAGTACTTC.

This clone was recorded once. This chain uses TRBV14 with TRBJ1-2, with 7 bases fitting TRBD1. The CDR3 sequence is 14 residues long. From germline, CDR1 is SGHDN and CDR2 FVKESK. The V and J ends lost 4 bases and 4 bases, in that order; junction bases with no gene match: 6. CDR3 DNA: TGTGCCAGCAGCCTAACCGGGACAGCCTATGGCTACACCTTC. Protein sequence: CASSLTGTAYGYTF.

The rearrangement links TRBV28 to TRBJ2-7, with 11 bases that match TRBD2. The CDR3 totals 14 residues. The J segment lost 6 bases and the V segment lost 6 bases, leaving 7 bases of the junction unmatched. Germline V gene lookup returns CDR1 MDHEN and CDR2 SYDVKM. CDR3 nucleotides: TGTGCCAGCAGGCCGACTAGCGGGATCCTCGAGCAGTACTTC. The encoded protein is CASRPTSGILEQYF. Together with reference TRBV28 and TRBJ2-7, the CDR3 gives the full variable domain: DVKVTQSSRYLVKRTGEKVFLECVQDMDHENMFWYRQDPGLGLRLIYFSYDVKMKEKGDIPEGYSVSREKKERFSLILESASTNQTSMYLCASRPTSGILEQYFGPGTRLTVT.

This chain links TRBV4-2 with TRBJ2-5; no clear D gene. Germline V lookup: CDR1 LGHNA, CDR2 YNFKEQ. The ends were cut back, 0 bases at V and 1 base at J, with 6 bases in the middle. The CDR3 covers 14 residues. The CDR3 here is CASSQDRFQETQYF. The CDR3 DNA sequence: TGTGCCAGCAGCCAAGACCGGTTCCAAGAGACCCAGTACTTC.

This CDR3 reads CSALGIAGGLYEQYF. CDR3 DNA sequence: TGCAGCGCCTTGGGGATAGCGGGAGGCCTCTACGAGCAGTACTTC. The chain recombines TRBV29-1 with TRBJ2-7; the match to TRBD2 covers 10 bases. Germline V gene sequence: CDR1 SQVTM, CDR2 ANQGSEA. This CDR3 has 15 residues. Trimming cost V 7 bases and J 3 bases; bases outside gene matches: 12.

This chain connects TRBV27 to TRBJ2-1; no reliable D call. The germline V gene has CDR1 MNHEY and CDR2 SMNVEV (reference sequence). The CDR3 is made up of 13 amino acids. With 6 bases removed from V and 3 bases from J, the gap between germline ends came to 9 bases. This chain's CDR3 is CASSLTDYNEQFF. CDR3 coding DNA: TGTGCCAGCAGCCTGACCGACTACAATGAGCAGTTCTTC.

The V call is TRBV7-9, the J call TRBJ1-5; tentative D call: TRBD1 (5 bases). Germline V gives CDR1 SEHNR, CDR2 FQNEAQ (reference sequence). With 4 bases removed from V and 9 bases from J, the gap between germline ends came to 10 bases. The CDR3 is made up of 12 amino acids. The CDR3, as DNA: TGTGCCAGCAGCTCTGGGGGGTCGCCCCAGCATTTT. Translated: CASSSGGSPQHF.

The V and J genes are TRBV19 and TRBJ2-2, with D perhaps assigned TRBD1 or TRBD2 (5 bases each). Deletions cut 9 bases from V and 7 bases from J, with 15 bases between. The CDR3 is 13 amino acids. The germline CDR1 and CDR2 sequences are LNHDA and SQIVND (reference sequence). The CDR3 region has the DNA TGTGCCAGCCGTCGGGACCGAGGCGGGGAGCTGTTTTTT. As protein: CASRRDRGGELFF.

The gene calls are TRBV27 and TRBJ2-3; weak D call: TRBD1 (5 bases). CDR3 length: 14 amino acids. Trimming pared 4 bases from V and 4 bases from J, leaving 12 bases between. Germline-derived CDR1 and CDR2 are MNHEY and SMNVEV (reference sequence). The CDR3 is CASSSRQFPDTQYF. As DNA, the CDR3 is TGTGCCAGCAGTTCGCGACAGTTCCCAGATACGCAGTATTTT.

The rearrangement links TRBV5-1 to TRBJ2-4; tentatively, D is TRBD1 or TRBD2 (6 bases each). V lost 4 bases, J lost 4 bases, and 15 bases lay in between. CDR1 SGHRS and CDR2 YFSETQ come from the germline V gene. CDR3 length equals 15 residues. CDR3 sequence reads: CASSPFEGGKNIQYF. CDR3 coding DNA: TGCGCCAGCAGCCCGTTTGAGGGGGGTAAAAACATTCAGTACTTC.

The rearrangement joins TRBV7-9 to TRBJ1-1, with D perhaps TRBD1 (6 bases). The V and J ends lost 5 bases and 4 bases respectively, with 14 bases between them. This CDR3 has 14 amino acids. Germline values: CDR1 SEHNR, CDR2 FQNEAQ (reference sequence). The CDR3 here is CASSRKQGLTEAFF. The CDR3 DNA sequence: TGTGCCAGCAGCCGGAAACAGGGACTCACTGAAGCTTTCTTT.

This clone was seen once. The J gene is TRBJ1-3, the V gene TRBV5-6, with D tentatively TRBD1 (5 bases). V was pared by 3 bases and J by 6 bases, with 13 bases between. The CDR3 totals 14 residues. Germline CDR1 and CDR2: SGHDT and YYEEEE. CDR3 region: CASSSGLGSNTIYF. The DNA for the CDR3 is TGTGCCAGCAGCTCAGGGCTTGGCTCAAACACCATATATTTT.

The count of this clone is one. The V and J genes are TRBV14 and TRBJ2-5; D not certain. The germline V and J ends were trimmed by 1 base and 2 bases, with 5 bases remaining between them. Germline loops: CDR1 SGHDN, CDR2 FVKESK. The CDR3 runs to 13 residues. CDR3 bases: TGTGCCAGCAGCCAAGGATTACAAGAGACCCAGTACTTC. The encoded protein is CASSQGLQETQYF.

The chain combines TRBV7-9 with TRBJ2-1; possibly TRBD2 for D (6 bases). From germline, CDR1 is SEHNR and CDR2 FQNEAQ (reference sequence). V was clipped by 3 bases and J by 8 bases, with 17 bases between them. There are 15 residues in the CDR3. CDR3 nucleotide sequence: TGTGCCAGCAGCTTGGGCGGGGCCCCGGTGGATGAGCAGTTCTTC. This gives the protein CASSLGGAPVDEQFF.

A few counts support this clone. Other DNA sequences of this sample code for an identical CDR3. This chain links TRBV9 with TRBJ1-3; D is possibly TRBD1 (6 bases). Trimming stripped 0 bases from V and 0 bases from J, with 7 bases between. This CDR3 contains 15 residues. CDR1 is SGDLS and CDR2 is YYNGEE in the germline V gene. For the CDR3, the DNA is TGTGCCAGCAGCGTAGCAGGGGCCTCTGGAAACACCATATATTTT. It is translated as CASSVAGASGNTIYF.

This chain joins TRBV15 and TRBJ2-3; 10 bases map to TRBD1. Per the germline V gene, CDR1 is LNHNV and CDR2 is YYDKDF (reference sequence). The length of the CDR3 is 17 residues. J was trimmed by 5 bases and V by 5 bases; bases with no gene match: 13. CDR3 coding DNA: TGTGCCACCAGCGGAAGGACAGGGGGAGAAATTGGAGATACGCAGTATTTT. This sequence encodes CATSGRTGGEIGDTQYF. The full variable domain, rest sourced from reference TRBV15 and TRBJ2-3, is DAMVIQNPRYQVTQFGKPVTLSCSQTLNHNVMYWYQQKSSQAPKLLFHYYDKDFNNEADTPDNFQSRRPNTSFCFLDIRSPGLGDTAMYLCATSGRTGGEIGDTQYFGPGTRLTVL.

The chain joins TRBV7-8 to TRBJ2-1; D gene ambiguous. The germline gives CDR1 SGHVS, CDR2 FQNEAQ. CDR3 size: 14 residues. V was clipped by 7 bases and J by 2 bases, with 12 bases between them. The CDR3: CASTRLAAYNEQFF. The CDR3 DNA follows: TGTGCCAGCACCCGACTCGCCGCCTACAATGAGCAGTTCTTC.

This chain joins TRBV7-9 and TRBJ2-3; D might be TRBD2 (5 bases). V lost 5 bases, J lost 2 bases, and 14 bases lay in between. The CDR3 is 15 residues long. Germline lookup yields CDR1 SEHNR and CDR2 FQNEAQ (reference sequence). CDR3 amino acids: CASSPTAEATDTQYF. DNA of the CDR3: TGTGCCAGCAGCCCAACCGCGGAGGCCACAGATACGCAGTATTTT.

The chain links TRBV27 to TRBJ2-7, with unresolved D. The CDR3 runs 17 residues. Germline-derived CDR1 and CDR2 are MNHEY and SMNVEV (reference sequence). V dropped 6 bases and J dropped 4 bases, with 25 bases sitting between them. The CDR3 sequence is CASSSLYPDATLYEQYF. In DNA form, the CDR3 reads TGTGCCAGCAGCTCCCTTTACCCAGATGCGACTTTGTACGAGCAGTACTTC.

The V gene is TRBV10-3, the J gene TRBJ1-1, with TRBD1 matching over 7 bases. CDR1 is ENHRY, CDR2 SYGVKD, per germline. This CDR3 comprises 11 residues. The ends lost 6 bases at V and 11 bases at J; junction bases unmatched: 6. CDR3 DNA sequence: TGTGCCATCAGGGAGACAGGGCGCGCTTTCTTT. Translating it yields CAIRETGRAFF.

DNA of the CDR3: TGTGCCAGCAGCACGAGAAGGGGGGGACGGAATGAGCAGTTCTTC. Its translation: CASSTRRGGRNEQFF. This chain links TRBV11-3 with TRBJ2-1, with D perhaps matching TRBD2 (7 bases). Trimming took 5 bases from V and 7 from J, leaving 18 bases between them. Per the germline V gene, CDR1 is SGHNT and CDR2 is YENEEA. This CDR3 is built from 15 residues.

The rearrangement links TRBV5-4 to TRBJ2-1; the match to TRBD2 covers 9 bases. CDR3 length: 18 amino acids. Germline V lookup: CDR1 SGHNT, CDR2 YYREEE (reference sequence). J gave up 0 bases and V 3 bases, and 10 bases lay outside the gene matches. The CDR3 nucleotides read TGTGCCAGCAGCTCTATAATCAATAGCGGGAGCTCCTACAATGAGCAGTTCTTC. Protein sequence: CASSSIINSGSSYNEQFF.

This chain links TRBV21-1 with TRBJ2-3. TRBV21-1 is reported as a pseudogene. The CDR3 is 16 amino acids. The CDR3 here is CASTPLRLGICDTQYF. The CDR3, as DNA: TGTGCCAGCACCCCCCTACGACTGGGAATCTGCGATACGCAGTATTTT.